Presented here are 8 T cell receptor beta chains from one specimen sequenced in a study of blood T cell repertoires in COVID-19. Assay: immunoSEQ multiplex PCR; the TCRdb copy retains only in-frame clones and omits some. This sample has approximately 150,000 clones; more than 65% occur once, and the top ten carry more than 7%. The sample taken for sequencing was peripheral blood. All receptors come from a woman aged 55-75 years with COVID-19, enrolled during active disease.

The chain has TRBV6-2 or TRBV6-3 and TRBJ2-7; 9 bases match TRBD2. Germline V gene sequence: CDR1 MNHEY, CDR2 SVGEGT. The CDR3 totals 21 residues. V trimming: 2 bases; J trimming: 3 bases; junction bases outside the gene matches: 23. CDR3 region: CASSYPSWVAGVTPPYYEQYF. Here the CDR3 DNA reads TGTGCCAGCAGTTACCCCAGCTGGGTAGCGGGAGTAACCCCCCCCTACTACGAGCAGTACTTC.

The gene calls are TRBV12-5 and TRBJ2-3; 8 positions agree with TRBD2. Germline values: CDR1 LGHNT, CDR2 FRNRAP. Trimming at V came to 6 bases and at J to 12 bases, leaving 5 bases not matched to a gene. CDR3 length: 11 residues. Here the CDR3 reads CASGSGTSQYF. The CDR3 nucleotides are TGTGCTAGTGGGTCCGGGACTAGTCAGTATTTT.

The chain uses TRBV5-1 and TRBJ2-6; D might be TRBD2 (5 bases). V was pared by 2 bases and J by 3 bases, with 9 bases between. Germline V CDR1 and CDR2: SGHRS, YFSETQ. The CDR3 covers 15 residues. CDR3 DNA: TGCGCCAGCAGCTTAAGGACTGATGGGGCCAACGTCCTGACTTTC. This codes for CASSLRTDGANVLTF.

The count of this clone is one. The chain joins TRBV28 to TRBJ2-5; 14 nucleotides agree with TRBD2. V trimming: 4 bases; J trimming: 5 bases; junction bases outside the gene matches: 9. The CDR3 runs 17 residues. Germline-derived CDR1 and CDR2 are MDHEN and SYDVKM. As DNA, the CDR3 is TGTGCCAGCAGTTCCTCCAGGGGACTAGCGGGAGTTGAGACCCAGTACTTC. Residues: CASSSSRGLAGVETQYF.

The gene calls are TRBV30 and TRBJ2-3; D is unclear. Trimming took off 2 bases at V and 0 bases at J, with 15 bases between the two ends. The CDR3 contains 16 residues. CDR1 GTSNPN and CDR2 SVGIG come from the germline V gene (reference sequence). CDR3 sequence reads: CAWSRVAPPSTDTQYF. In DNA, the CDR3 is TGTGCCTGGAGTCGGGTGGCTCCTCCAAGCACAGATACGCAGTATTTT.

The chain employs TRBV19 and TRBJ1-5; TRBD1 aligns across 8 bases. V lost 7 bases, J lost 2 bases, and 7 bases stayed unmatched. The CDR3 runs to 15 residues. The V gene's germline CDR1 is LNHDA and CDR2 SQIVND (reference sequence). The CDR3 here is CASTTGVSGNQPQHF. CDR3 nucleotides: TGTGCCAGTACGACAGGGGTTTCTGGCAATCAGCCCCAGCATTTT.

V gene TRBV7-9 combines with J gene TRBJ2-5, with 8 nucleotides matching TRBD2. The CDR3 spans 16 residues. The ends lost 5 bases at V and 0 bases at J; junction bases unmatched: 8. Germline V lookup: CDR1 SEHNR, CDR2 FQNEAQ (reference sequence). The CDR3 region has the DNA TGTGCCAGCAGCGCATCCCGCGGGGGGTACCAAGAGACCCAGTACTTC. Its protein is CASSASRGGYQETQYF.

The chain has TRBV29-1 and TRBJ1-1, with unresolved D. The CDR3 contains 13 residues. Germline V CDR1 and CDR2: SQVTM, ANQGSEA. V shed 3 bases and J shed 3 bases, with 11 bases lying between them. CDR3 loop: CSVDFRQDTEAFF. CDR3 bases: TGCAGCGTTGATTTCCGCCAGGACACTGAAGCTTTCTTT.